This TCR beta chain was obtained from a study of identical twins. This clonotype was detected a few times. TCRdb used MiXCR to reprocess the 5' RACE reads, holding one entry per CDR3 protein. The table shows 1.5 million to 2 million distinct CDR3 sequences, with about 32% occurring only once. Germline CDR1 reads MNHEY; CDR2 reads SVGEGT. This CDR3 contains 16 residues. V lost 4 bases and J lost 1, with 15 bases in between. The chain carries TRBV6-2 or TRBV6-3 and TRBJ2-3; D is perhaps TRBD2 (5 bases). The specimen sequenced was cord blood. This TCR was recovered from a newborn girl in good health. The CDR3 DNA reads TGTGCCAGCAGTTCCCTCGGGCGGGTCCGCACAGATACGCAGTATTTT. The encoded protein is CASSSLGRVRTDTQYF.